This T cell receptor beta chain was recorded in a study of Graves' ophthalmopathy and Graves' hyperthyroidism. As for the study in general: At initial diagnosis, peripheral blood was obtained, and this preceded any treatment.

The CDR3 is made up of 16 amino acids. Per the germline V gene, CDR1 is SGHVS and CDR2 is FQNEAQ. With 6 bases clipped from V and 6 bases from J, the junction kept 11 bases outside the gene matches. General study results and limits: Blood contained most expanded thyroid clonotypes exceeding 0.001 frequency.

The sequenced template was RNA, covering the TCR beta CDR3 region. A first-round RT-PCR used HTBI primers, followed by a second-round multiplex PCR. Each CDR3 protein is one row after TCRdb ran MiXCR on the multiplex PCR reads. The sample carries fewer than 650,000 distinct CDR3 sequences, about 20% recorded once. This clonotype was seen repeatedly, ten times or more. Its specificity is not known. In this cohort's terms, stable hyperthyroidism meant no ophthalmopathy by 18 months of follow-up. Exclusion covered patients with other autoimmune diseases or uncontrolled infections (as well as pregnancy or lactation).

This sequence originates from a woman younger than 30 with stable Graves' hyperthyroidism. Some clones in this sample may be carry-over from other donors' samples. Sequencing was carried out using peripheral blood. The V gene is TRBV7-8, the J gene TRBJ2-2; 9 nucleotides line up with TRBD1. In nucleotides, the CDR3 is TGTGCCAGCAGACCAAACCGGGACAGGGTGGCCGGGGAGCTGTTTTTT. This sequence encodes CASRPNRDRVAGELFF.